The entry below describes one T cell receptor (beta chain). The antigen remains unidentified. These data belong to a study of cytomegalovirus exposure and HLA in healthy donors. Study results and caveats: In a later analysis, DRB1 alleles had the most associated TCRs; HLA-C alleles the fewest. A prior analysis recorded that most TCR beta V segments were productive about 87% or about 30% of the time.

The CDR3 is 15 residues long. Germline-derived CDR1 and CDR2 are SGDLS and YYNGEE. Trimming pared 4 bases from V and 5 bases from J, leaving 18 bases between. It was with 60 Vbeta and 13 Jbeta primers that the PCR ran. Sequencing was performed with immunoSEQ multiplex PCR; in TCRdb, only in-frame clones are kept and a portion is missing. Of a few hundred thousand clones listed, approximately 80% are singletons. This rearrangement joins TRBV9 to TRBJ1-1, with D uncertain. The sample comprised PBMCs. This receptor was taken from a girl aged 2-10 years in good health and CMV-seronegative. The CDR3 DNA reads TGTGCCAGCAGCCCCCAGGTCGCAACCTCGACTGAAGCTTTCTTT. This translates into CASSPQVATSTEAFF.